The next 11 T cell receptor beta chains were all read from a single sample in a study of T cell responses to AZD1222 COVID-19 vaccine. This table comes from immunoSEQ multiplex PCR, and its TCRdb copy is limited to in-frame clones, with some not included. This table holds about 82,000 clones, approximately 90% found once. Sequencing used peripheral blood, obtained 28 days after the second AZD1222 dose. Receptors originate from an adult who received the AZD1222 COVID-19 vaccine.

The chain carries TRBV3-1 (or the pseudogene TRBV3-2) and TRBJ2-3, with 7 bases that match TRBD2. The CDR3 contains 15 residues. V was pared by 3 bases and J by 5 bases, with 8 bases of the junction left unmatched. The germline CDR1 and CDR2 sequences are LGHDT and YNNKEL (reference sequence). CDR3 residues: CASSHPTSRGDTQYF. The CDR3 region has the DNA TGTGCCAGCAGCCATCCGACTAGCCGGGGAGATACGCAGTATTTT.

This chain connects TRBV18 to TRBJ2-2; D ambiguous. The V gene lost 3 bases and the J gene lost 3 bases, with 8 bases spanning the gap. This CDR3 is built from 14 residues. Germline assignment: CDR1 KGHSH and CDR2 LQKENI. The CDR3 loop is CASSPLSDTGELFF. CDR3 DNA sequence: TGTGCCAGCTCACCCCTCAGTGACACCGGGGAGCTGTTTTTT.

The rearrangement links TRBV15 to TRBJ2-2; weak D call: TRBD2 (6 bases). V was trimmed by 1 base and J by 0 bases, leaving 12 bases between them. The CDR3 is made up of 17 amino acids. CDR1 is LNHNV and CDR2 is YYDKDF in the germline V gene (reference sequence). The CDR3 DNA is TGTGCCACCAGCAGAGGTTTCGGACTAACGAACACCGGGGAGCTGTTTTTT. Translation: CATSRGFGLTNTGELFF.

Worth noting for this clone: One end of the junction is discordant with germline, which a read error may explain. The chain uses TRBV5-1 and TRBJ1-2, with D tentatively TRBD1 (5 bases). The CDR3 covers 16 residues. Germline CDR1 is SGHRS and CDR2 is YFSETQ. In DNA form, the CDR3 reads TGCGCCCGCAGCGCGGCGGGGGGGTATTCTAACTATGGCTACACCTTC. Protein: CARSAAGGYSNYGYTF. The whole variable domain, remainder taken from reference TRBV5-1 and TRBJ1-2, is KAGVTQTPRYLIKTRGQQVTLSCSPISGHRSVSWYQQTPGQGLQFLFEYFSETQRNKGNFPGRFSGRQFSNSRSEMNVSTLELGDSALYLCARSAAGGYSNYGYTFGSGTRLTVV.

The V call is TRBV7-3, the J call TRBJ1-1; possible D gene TRBD1, 6 bases. V was trimmed by 4 bases and J by 4 bases, leaving 19 bases between them. The CDR3 covers 16 residues. Germline V gene data show CDR1 as SGHTA and CDR2 as FQGTGA. CDR3 sequence (DNA): TGTGCCAGCAGCTACAGGGCCTCGCGGGAGGGCACTGAAGCTTTCTTT. Amino acids: CASSYRASREGTEAFF.

The chain couples TRBV5-6 to TRBJ2-7, with 8 bases aligning to TRBD1. There are 16 residues in the CDR3. CDR1 is SGHDT and CDR2 is YYEEEE in the germline V gene. J gave up 1 base and V 3 bases, and 9 bases lay outside the gene matches. CDR3 in DNA: TGTGCCAGCAGCTCGTTGGGGACAGGACCTTCCTACGAGCAGTACTTC. Translating it yields CASSSLGTGPSYEQYF.

CDR3 sequence (DNA): TGTGCCAGTAGTATGGTCCTAGAGGAGACCCAGTACTTC. Its protein is CASSMVLEETQYF. The gene calls are TRBV19 and TRBJ2-5; no firm D call. The CDR3 contains 13 residues. Trimming pared 3 bases from V and 5 bases from J, leaving 10 bases between. Germline-derived CDR1 and CDR2 are LNHDA and SQIVND (reference sequence).

The J gene is TRBJ1-5, the V gene TRBV28; 7 positions match TRBD1. Germline loops: CDR1 MDHEN, CDR2 SYDVKM. The CDR3 has 15 residues. With V trimmed by 6 bases and J by 1 base, 6 bases remained unmatched. Here the CDR3 DNA reads TGTGCCAGCAGAAACAGGGGTTCAAGCAATCAGCCCCAGCATTTT. Translation gives CASRNRGSSNQPQHF.

There are a few counts of this clone. This chain joins TRBV5-1 and TRBJ2-3; D might be TRBD1 or TRBD2, each matching 6 bases. The germline V gene has CDR1 SGHRS and CDR2 YFSETQ. V lost 5 bases and J lost 6, with 22 bases in between. CDR3 length: 16 residues. Here the CDR3 reads CASRPSYRGRADTQYF. CDR3 nucleotide sequence: TGCGCCAGCAGACCCTCATATCGGGGGCGGGCGGATACGCAGTATTTT.

This chain uses TRBV19 with TRBJ2-6, with 7 bases aligning to TRBD1. Trimming removed 4 bases from V and 0 bases from J; junction bases left unmatched: 6. The CDR3 has 17 residues. CDR1 and CDR2 from the germline V gene are LNHDA and SQIVND (reference sequence). The CDR3: CASSNLGQSSGANVLTF. Written as DNA, the CDR3 is TGTGCCAGTAGTAACCTGGGACAGTCCTCTGGGGCCAACGTCCTGACTTTC.

This clone was found once. The J gene is TRBJ1-1, the V gene TRBV6-1, with a possible D match to TRBD1 (5 bases). V was trimmed by 3 bases and J by 0 bases, leaving 8 bases between them. CDR1 and CDR2 (germline): MNHNS, SASEGT. The CDR3 extends over 14 amino acids. CDR3 sequence (DNA): TGTGCCAGCAGTGATCAGGGCTTGAACACTGAAGCTTTCTTT. Protein sequence: CASSDQGLNTEAFF.